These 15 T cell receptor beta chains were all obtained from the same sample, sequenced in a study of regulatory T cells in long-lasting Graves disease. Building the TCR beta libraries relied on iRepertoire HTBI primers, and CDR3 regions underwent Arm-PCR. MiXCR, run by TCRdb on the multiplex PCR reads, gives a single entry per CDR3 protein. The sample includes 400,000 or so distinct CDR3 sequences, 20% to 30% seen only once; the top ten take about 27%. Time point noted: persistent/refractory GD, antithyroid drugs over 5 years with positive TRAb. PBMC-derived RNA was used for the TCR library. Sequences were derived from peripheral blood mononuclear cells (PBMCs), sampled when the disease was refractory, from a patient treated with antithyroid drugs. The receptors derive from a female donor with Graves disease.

CDR3 DNA: TGCAGTGCTAGAGACGCGACCCAAGGTTACGAGCAGTACTTC. It codes for CSARDATQGYEQYF. The rearrangement joins TRBV20-1 to TRBJ2-7; D gene unclear. V was trimmed by 0 bases and J by 4 bases, leaving 13 bases between them. Germline V lookup: CDR1 DFQATT, CDR2 SNEGSKA (reference sequence). The CDR3 covers 14 residues.

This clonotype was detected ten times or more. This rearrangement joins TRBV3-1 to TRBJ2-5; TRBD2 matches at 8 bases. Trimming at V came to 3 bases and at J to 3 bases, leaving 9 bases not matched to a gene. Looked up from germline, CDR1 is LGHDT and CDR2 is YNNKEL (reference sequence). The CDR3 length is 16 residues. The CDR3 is CASSHPGAGGEETQYF. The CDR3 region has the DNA TGTGCCAGCAGCCACCCTGGGGCGGGAGGTGAAGAGACCCAGTACTTC.

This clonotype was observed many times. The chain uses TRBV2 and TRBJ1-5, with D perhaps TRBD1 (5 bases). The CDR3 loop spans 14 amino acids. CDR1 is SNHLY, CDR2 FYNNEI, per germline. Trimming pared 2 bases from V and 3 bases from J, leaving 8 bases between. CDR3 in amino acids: CASSELQANQPQHF. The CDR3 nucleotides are TGTGCCAGCAGTGAATTACAGGCCAATCAGCCCCAGCATTTT.

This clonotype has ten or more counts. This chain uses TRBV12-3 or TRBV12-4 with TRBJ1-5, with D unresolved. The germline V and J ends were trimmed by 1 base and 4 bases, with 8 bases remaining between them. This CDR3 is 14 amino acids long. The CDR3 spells CASSLGPENQPQHF. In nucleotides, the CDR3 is TGTGCCAGCAGTTTAGGGCCAGAAAATCAGCCCCAGCATTTT.

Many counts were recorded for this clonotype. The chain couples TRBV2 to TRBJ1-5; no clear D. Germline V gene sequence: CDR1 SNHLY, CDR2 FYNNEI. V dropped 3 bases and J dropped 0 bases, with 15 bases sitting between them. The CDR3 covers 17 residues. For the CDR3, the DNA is TGTGCCAGCAGTGAGGGGATCGACACCTATAGCAATCAGCCCCAGCATTTT. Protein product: CASSEGIDTYSNQPQHF.

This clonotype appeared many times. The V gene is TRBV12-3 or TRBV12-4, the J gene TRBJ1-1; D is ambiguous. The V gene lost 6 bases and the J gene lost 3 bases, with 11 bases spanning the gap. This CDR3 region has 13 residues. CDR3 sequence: CASRLGSDTEAFF. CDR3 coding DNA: TGTGCCAGCAGGCTAGGGTCGGACACTGAAGCTTTCTTT.

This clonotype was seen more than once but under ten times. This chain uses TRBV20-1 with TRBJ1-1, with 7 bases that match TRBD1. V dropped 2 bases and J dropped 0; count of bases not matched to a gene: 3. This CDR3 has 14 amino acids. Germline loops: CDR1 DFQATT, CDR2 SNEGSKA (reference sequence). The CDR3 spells CSARRQGVNTEAFF. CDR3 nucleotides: TGCAGTGCTAGACGACAGGGAGTGAACACTGAAGCTTTCTTT.

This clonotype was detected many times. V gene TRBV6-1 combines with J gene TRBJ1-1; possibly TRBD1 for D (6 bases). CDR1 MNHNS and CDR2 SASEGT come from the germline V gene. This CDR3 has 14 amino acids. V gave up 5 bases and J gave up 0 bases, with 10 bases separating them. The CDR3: CASSHGGLNTEAFF. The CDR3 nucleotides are TGTGCCAGCAGTCACGGGGGGCTGAACACTGAAGCTTTCTTT.

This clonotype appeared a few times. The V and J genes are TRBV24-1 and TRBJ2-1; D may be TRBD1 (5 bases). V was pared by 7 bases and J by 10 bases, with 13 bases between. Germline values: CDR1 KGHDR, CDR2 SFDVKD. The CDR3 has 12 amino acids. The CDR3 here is CATSRPGLEQFF. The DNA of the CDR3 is TGTGCCACCAGCCGGCCAGGGCTCGAGCAGTTCTTC.

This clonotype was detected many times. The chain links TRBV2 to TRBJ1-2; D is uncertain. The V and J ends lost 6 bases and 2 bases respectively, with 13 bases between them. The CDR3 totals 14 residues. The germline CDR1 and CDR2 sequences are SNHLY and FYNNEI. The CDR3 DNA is TGTGCCAGCAGAGAACAAGTTTCAAACTATGGCTACACCTTC. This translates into CASREQVSNYGYTF.

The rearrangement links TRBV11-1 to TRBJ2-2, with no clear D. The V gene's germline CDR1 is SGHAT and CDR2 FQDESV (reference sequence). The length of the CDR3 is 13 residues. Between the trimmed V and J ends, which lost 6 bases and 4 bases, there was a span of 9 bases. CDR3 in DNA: TGTGCCAGCAGTCGACCCTCCACCGGGGAGCTGTTTTTT. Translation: CASSRPSTGELFF.

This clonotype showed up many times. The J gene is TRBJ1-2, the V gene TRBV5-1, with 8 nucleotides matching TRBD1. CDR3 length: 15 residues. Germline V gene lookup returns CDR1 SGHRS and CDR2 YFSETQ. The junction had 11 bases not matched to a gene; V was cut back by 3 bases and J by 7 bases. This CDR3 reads CASSYGQGDISGYTF. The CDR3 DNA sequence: TGCGCCAGCAGCTACGGACAGGGAGACATTTCTGGCTACACCTTC.

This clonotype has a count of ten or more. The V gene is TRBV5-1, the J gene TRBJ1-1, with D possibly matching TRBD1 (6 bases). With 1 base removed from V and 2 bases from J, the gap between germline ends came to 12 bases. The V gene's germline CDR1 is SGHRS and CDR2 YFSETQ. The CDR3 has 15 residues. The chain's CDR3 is CASSLSQGRNTEAFF. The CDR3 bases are TGCGCCAGCAGCTTGTCGCAGGGGCGAAACACTGAAGCTTTCTTT.

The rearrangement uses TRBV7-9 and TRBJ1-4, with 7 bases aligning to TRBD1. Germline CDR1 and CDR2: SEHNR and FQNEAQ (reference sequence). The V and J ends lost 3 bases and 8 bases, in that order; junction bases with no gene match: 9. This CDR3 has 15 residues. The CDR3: CASSLSTGWWEKLFF. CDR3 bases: TGTGCCAGCAGCTTGTCGACAGGGTGGTGGGAAAAACTGTTTTTT.

CDR3 bases: TGTGCCAGCAGCTTAGCTACCGCGAAGACCCAGTACTTC. Residues: CASSLATAKTQYF. V gene TRBV7-9 combines with J gene TRBJ2-5; D not certain. Trimming took 0 bases from V and 6 from J, leaving 8 bases between them. CDR1 and CDR2 from the germline V gene are SEHNR and FQNEAQ (reference sequence). This CDR3 contains 13 residues. The full variable domain, in which reference TRBV7-9 and TRBJ2-5 provide the parts outside the CDR3, is DTGVSQNPRHKITKRGQNVTFRCDPISEHNRLYWYRQTLGQGPEFLTYFQNEAQLEKSRLLSDRFSAERPKGSFSTLEIQRTEQGDSAMYLCASSLATAKTQYFGPGTRLLVL.